The entry that follows covers one T cell receptor beta chain sequence. Its cognate antigen is unknown. This sample stems from a study of cytomegalovirus exposure and HLA in healthy donors. Across the whole study: An early data release held tens of millions of unique TCRs from HLA-typed donors.

Findings and caveats of the study: The Asian-associated ancestry cluster reportedly had fewer N-insertions than the approximately 610-donor mean in a later analysis. Researchers left out some V segments, among them TRBV6-2 and TRBV6-3, as indistinguishable.

Trimming took 0 bases from V and 6 from J; bases not matched to a gene: 7. The CDR3 spans 16 residues. The germline CDR1 and CDR2 sequences are SGHAT and FQNNGV. Despite likely unrecorded immune exposures, the donors were nominally healthy at the time of sampling. This PCR relied on a set of 60 Vbeta primers and 13 Jbeta primers. TCRdb's table, derived via immunoSEQ multiplex PCR, lists solely in-frame clones and lacks some. This sample's clone table lists under 85,000 clones. The source of this sequence is a boy between 10 and 17 years old in good health and CMV-seronegative. Source material: PBMCs. V is TRBV11-2 and J is TRBJ2-1, with 8 bases that match TRBD2. CDR3 residues: CASSLELTGGINEQFF. The CDR3 DNA reads as TGTGCCAGCAGCTTAGAGCTGACGGGGGGGATCAATGAGCAGTTCTTC.